This entry features one T cell receptor beta chain sequence. Its antigen remains unidentified. The sample belongs to a study of cytomegalovirus exposure and HLA in healthy donors. Study conclusions and caveats: Researchers catalogued roughly 150 TCR beta chains as cytomegalovirus-associated.

CDR3 size: 13 residues. Looked up from germline, CDR1 is MDHEN and CDR2 is SYDVKM. V was pared by 3 bases and J by 14 bases, with 16 bases between. The donors were members of the validation cohort comprising approximately 110 subjects, separate from the roughly 600-subject first cohort. Sequencing was performed with immunoSEQ multiplex PCR; in TCRdb, only in-frame clones are kept and a portion is missing. The repertoire has approximately 140,000 clones, 84% of them found once; the top ten carry about 1.5%. This receptor was identified in a woman between 25 and 40 years old in good health and CMV-seronegative. The sample taken for sequencing was PBMCs. The gene calls are TRBV28 and TRBJ1-4; D possibly corresponds to TRBD1 (6 bases). The DNA of the CDR3 is TGTGCCAGCAGTTTTATGGGGGCCCGGCATCTGTTTTTT. Protein sequence: CASSFMGARHLFF.